The source of this T cell receptor (beta chain) is a study of post-analysis software for immune sequencing data. Overall study: Progressive-relapsing, secondary progressive and relapsing-remitting multiple sclerosis were among the disease courses included. Whole-study results and caveats: Controls showed lower frequencies than patients for five TRBV segments, and TRBV5-6, TRBV5-1 and TRBV20-1 were among these. Strong co-clustering by F measure linked samples that shared a preparation batch. Controls showed significantly higher normalized Chao1 diversity than did multiple sclerosis patients.

Unique-molecular-identifier-tagged TCR beta cDNA libraries were used. MiXCR was run by TCRdb on the PCR reads, yielding one entry per CDR3 protein. The data show around 710,000 distinct CDR3 sequences, more than 45% seen once. This CDR3 has 14 residues. Germline V gene lookup returns CDR1 MNHEY and CDR2 SVGAGI. This clonotype has only one observation. The target antigen is unknown. This TCR was sampled from a girl under 18 with multiple sclerosis. Sequenced sample: blood. J is TRBJ2-5 and V is TRBV6-5; TRBD2 matches at 9 bases. The J call may be in error: the DNA end matches TRBJ2-7 better. CDR3 bases: TGTGCCAGCAGTCCTAGCGGGACATTCGGCGAGCAGTACTTC. Its protein product is CASSPSGTFGEQYF.